This T cell receptor beta chain was recovered during a study of regulatory T cells in long-lasting Graves disease (dated by TCRdb to the early 2020s). Describing the broader study: Antithyroid drugs had been taken for less than 3 months by newly diagnosed Graves' disease patients. A total of 35 or so samples were covered by TCR sequencing, comprising approximately 13 persistent and approximately 20 newly diagnosed Graves' disease patients. This study used TCR sequencing and RNA sequencing of peripheral blood to compare persistent Graves' disease patients against newly diagnosed Graves' disease patients. The study took place in China and was registered as a clinical trial.

CDR1 and CDR2 were assigned from the germline V gene as SGHRS and YFSETQ. Trimming costs V 3 bases and J 5 bases, and their ends lie 17 bases apart. The CDR3 holds 15 amino acids from the cysteine to the phenylalanine. This entry keeps only the CDR3 DNA: 45 bases, framed from base 1. Library preparation used multiplex PCR. Sequencing relied on an Illumina HiSeq 4000. CDR3 regions were amplified by Arm-PCR with iRepertoire HTBI primers to construct TCR beta libraries. Gel purification was performed on PCR products prior to sequencing. From the authors' description of their analysis: Gene usage analysis of CDR3 amino acid clonotypes relied on the approximately 62 TRBV and 13 to 15 TRBJ segments identified across samples. COPE and FqMerger were used to merge filtered high-quality paired reads into contigs. BLAST was used to align contigs to IMGT TRBV, TRBD and TRBJ reference genes, and CDR3 was defined according to IMGT. Any clonotype with a frequency above 0.1% was classified as a highly expanded clone. Shannon entropy served as the measure of repertoire diversity, while the Gini coefficient captured V-J evenness. Public clonotypes were defined as clonotypes shared by more than one individual. TCRdb took the public reads, trimmed them with fastp at Q25, ran MiXCR for clone calling and kept in-frame beta chains. Identical CDR3 protein sequences are pooled into one entry, listed with their most common genes and DNA. TCRdb, not the original authors, processed these V and J calls. The sample records under 450,000 distinct CDR3 sequences, about a sixth of which are singletons. The ten largest clonotypes hold around 21% of the sample.

The sample's time point label, decoded: newly diagnosed GD, antithyroid drugs for less than 3 months. RNA was extracted from PBMCs in TRIzol for both TCR sequencing and RNA sequencing. The diagnosis of Graves' disease was made according to American Thyroid Association guidelines. Recruitment of patients was carried out at an endocrinology department in Xi'an, China. Each patient gave approximately 10 milliliters of peripheral blood, collected in an EDTA anticoagulant tube. PBMCs were isolated by Ficoll Paque Plus density gradient separation without further T cell sorting. An Agilent 2100 Bioanalyzer and agarose gel were used to assess RNA quality, and a NanoDrop 2000 was used to measure RNA concentration. What the research found in general, with its limitations: Only the TCR beta chain was sequenced and analyzed. Persistent disease showed preferential use of TRBV28, TRBJ1-2 and TRBJ2-5, whereas newly diagnosed disease favored TRBV20-1 and TRBJ2-1. Compared with newly diagnosed patients, persistent Graves' disease patients had lower TCR Shannon entropy and fewer highly expanded clones, which suggests clonal expansion. Persistent patients shared more public clonotypes among themselves (over 2,500) than newly diagnosed patients did (about 1,000). As a limitation, the authors acknowledged that the small sample size may reduce accuracy. The study examined only peripheral blood because the primary lesion, thyroid tissue, could not be accessed.

This clonotype was counted many times. Its target antigen remains unknown. Per-nucleotide qualities are absent, and no much larger clonotype sits a single base away. Separately, the same data were catalogued under a study of T cells in Graves' hyperthyroidism and ophthalmopathy. That second report states: Graves' hyperthyroidism was defined as stable when no progression to ophthalmopathy occurred over 18 months of follow-up. Hyperthyroidism patients were aged 18 to 65 years and newly diagnosed, with disease duration of less than 2 months. Exclusion was applied to patients with uncontrolled infections, other autoimmune diseases, pregnancy or lactation. Diagnoses relied on clinical symptoms, serum thyroxine and TRAb, thyroid ultrasound and orbital computed tomography. For the first round of RT-PCR on the TCR CDR3, the HTBI primer set was used together with the Qiagen OneStep RT-PCR kit. Blood samples also contained most of the expanded thyroid clonotypes (frequency above 0.001), which suggests that blood repertoires may reflect thyroid immune responses. A model built on a 13 V-J signature distinguished ophthalmopathy from stable hyperthyroidism, reaching about 88% sensitivity and under 84% specificity in cross-validation and 80%/75% in testing. In validation, the model predicted progression to ophthalmopathy a median of roughly six months before onset, with about 67% sensitivity and roughly 79% specificity. To identify distinguishing TCR V-J signatures, a discovery cohort of about 100 patients was used, comprising some 45 with Graves' ophthalmopathy and 57 with stable Graves' hyperthyroidism. Whether ophthalmopathy could be predicted prospectively was tested in an independent validation cohort made up of roughly 19 hyperthyroidism patients plus 17 patients who later progressed to ophthalmopathy. The approximately 100 discovery patients were randomly divided into training and test sets at a 7:3 ratio. In about 6 Graves' hyperthyroidism patients, the study also compared T-cell repertoires from thyroid tissue with T-cell repertoires from blood. After blood sampling, hyperthyroidism patients were treated with methimazole at a starting dose of 30 mg daily, and ophthalmopathy patients were treated with high-dose intravenous methylprednisolone. Libraries were constructed in a second round of multiplex PCR, after which size selection and purification were carried out. Sequencing of the libraries was done on an Illumina HiSeq2000 using paired-end 100 bp reads. SOAPnuke was used to process the raw data, throwing out any read that contained adapters or uncalled bases, had a mean Phred below 15, or lacked an exact constant-primer or identifier match. High-quality paired reads were merged using COPE v1.2.5, and each unique nucleotide sequence was defined as a clonotype. MiTCR v1.1 was used to align the clonotypes against IMGT TRBV, TRBD and TRBJ reference segments. The analysis was restricted to V-J combinations with a frequency above 0.0001, which together covered over 99% of the repertoires. A TCS score was defined as the ratio between F50 (clonal expansion) and ExV (chaos), using BLOSUM62-based TCRdist between CDR3 peptides within each V-J. Welch's t-statistics and random forest reduced fewer than 550 V-J features to 13, which were used in a naive Bayes classifier (R e1071). Sample size was not statistically predetermined, and blinding of investigators to group allocation was not performed. The paper reports TCR Vbeta CDR3 sequencing of over 120 peripheral blood samples: approximately 41 ophthalmopathy, about 75 hyperthyroidism and around 17 progressor patients.

The input for sequencing was peripheral blood mononuclear cells (PBMCs), taken at new diagnosis, from a patient treated with antithyroid drugs. This clonotype was sampled from a woman between 18 and 30 years old with Graves disease. Donor details come from another sample of the same person, matched by shared clones. The rearrangement joined TRBV5-1 to TRBJ2-5; a tentative D call is TRBD2 (6 bases match). The DNA reads as follows: TGCGCCAGCAGCTCTCGGGAGACCGTCCAGGAGACCCAGTACTTC. It is translated as CASSSRETVQETQYF.